This T cell receptor (beta chain) was obtained from a study of blood T cell repertoires in COVID-19. Profiled with immunoSEQ multiplex PCR; TCRdb holds only in-frame clones, not every one. The repertoire holds a few hundred thousand clones, with approximately 90% as singletons. V trimming: 4 bases; J trimming: 4 bases; junction bases outside the gene matches: 5. The CDR3 covers 14 residues. In germline, CDR1 is SGHRS, CDR2 YFSETQ. This clonotype was obtained from a man aged 25-45 years with acute or convalescent COVID-19. The V call is TRBV5-1, the J call TRBJ2-5; TRBD1 agrees at 9 bases. The specimen was peripheral blood. For the CDR3, the DNA is TGCGCCAGCAGCAAAACAGGGGGCAGAGAGACCCAGTACTTC. It encodes CASSKTGGRETQYF.